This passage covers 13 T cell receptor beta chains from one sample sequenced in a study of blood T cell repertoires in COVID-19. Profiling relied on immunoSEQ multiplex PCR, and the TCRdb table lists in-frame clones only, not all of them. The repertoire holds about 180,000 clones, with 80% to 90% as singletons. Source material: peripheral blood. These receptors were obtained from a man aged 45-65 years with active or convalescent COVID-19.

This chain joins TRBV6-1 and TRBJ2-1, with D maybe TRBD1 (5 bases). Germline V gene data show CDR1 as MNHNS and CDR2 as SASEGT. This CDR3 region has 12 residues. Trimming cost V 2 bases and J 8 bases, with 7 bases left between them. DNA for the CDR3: TGTGCCAGCAGTGAACAGGGTTATGAGCAGTTCTTC. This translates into CASSEQGYEQFF.

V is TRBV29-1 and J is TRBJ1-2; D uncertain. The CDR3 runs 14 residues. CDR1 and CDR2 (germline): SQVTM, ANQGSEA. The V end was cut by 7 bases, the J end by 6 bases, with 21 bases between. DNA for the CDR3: TGCAGCGCCCAGAGGTTACCAGAAGCGAATGGCTACACCTTC. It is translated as CSAQRLPEANGYTF. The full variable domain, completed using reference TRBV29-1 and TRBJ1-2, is SAVISQKPSRDICQRGTSLTIQCQVDSQVTMMFWYRQQPGQSLTLIATANQGSEATYESGFVIDKFPISRPNLTFSTLTVSNMSPEDSSIYLCSAQRLPEANGYTFGSGTRLTVV.

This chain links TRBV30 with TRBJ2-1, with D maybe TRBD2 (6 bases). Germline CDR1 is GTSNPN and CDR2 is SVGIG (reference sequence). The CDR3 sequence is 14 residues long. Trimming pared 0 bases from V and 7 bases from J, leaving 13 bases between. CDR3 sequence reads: CAWSVGFGGNEQFF. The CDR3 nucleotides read TGTGCCTGGAGTGTAGGTTTTGGGGGGAATGAGCAGTTCTTC.

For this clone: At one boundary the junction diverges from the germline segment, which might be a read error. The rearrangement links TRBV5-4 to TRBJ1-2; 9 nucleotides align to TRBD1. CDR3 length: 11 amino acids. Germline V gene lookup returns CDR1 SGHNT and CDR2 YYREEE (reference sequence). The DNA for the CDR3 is TGTGCCAGCAGCAGCCGGGACAGGGACGAATTC. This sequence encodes CASSSRDRDEF.

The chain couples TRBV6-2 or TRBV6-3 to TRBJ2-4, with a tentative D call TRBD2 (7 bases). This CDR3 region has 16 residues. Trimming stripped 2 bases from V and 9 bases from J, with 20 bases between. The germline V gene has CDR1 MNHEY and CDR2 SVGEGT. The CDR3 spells CASSYIAGGGPAIQYF. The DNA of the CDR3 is TGTGCCAGCAGTTACATCGCGGGCGGGGGCCCTGCCATTCAGTACTTC.

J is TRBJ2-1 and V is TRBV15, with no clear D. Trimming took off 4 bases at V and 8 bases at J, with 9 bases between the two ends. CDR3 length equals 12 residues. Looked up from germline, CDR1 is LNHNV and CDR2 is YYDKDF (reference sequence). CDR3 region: CATSKSIYEQFF. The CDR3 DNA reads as TGTGCCACCAGCAAATCTATCTATGAGCAGTTCTTC. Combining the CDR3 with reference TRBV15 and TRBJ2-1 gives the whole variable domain DAMVIQNPRYQVTQFGKPVTLSCSQTLNHNVMYWYQQKSSQAPKLLFHYYDKDFNNEADTPDNFQSRRPNTSFCFLDIRSPGLGDTAMYLCATSKSIYEQFFGPGTRLTVL.

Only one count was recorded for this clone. This CDR3 reads CASSLFGGTSGTGELFF. The CDR3 DNA reads as TGTGCCAGCAGTCTATTCGGCGGGACTAGCGGAACCGGGGAGCTGTTTTTT. The rearrangement links TRBV27 to TRBJ2-2; 11 bases are a match to TRBD2. Germline CDR1 reads MNHEY; CDR2 reads SMNVEV (reference sequence). The CDR3 sequence is 17 residues long. V shed 5 bases and J 5 bases; nucleotides not matched to a gene: 10.

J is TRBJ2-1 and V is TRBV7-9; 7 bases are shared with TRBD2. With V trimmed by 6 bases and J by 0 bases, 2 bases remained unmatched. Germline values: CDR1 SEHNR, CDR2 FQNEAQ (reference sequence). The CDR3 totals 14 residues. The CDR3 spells CASRSGISYNEQFF. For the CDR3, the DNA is TGTGCCAGCAGGAGCGGGATCTCCTACAATGAGCAGTTCTTC.

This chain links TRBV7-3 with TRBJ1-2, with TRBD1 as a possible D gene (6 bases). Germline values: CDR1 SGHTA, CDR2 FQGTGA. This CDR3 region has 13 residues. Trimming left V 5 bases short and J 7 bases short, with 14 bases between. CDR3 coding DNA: TGTGCCAGCAGCCCATCAGGGGCGGCTGGCTACACCTTC. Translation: CASSPSGAAGYTF.

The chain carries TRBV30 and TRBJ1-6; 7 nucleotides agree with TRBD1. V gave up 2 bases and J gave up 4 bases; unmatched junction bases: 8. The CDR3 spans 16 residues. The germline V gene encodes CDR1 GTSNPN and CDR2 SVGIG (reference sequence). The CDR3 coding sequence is TGTGCCTGGAGTTATCGACAGGGAGATTATAATTCACCCCTCCACTTT. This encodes CAWSYRQGDYNSPLHF. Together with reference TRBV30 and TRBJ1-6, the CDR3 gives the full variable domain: SQTIHQWPATLVQPVGSPLSLECTVEGTSNPNLYWYRQAAGRGLQLLFYSVGIGQISSEVPQNLSASRPQDRQFILSSKKLLLSDSGFYLCAWSYRQGDYNSPLHFGNGTRLTVT.

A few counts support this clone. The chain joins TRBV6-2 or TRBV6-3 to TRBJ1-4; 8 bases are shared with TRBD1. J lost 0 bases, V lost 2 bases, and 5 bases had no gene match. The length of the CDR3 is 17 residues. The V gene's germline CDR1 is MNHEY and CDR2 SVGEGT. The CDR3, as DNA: TGTGCCAGCAGTTACGAGACAGGGGAGGCAACTAATGAAAAACTGTTTTTT. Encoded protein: CASSYETGEATNEKLFF.

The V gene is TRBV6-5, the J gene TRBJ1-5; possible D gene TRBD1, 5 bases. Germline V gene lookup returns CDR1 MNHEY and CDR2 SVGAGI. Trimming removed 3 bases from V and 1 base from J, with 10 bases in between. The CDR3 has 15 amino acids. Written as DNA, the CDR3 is TGTGCCAGCAGTTATAGCGGACACAGCAATCAGCCCCAGCATTTT. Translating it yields CASSYSGHSNQPQHF.

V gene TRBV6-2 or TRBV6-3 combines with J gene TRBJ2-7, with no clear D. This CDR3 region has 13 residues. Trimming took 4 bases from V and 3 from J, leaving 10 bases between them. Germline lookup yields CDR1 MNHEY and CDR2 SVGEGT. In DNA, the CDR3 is TGTGCCAGCAGTTCCCAAGGAGTCTACGAGCAGTACTTC. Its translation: CASSSQGVYEQYF.